The present T cell receptor (beta chain) was sequenced within a study of cytomegalovirus exposure and HLA in healthy donors. Whole-study results and caveats: A later analysis reported that several of the most significant clusters appeared to be linked to common viral pathogens, among them Epstein-Barr virus. Associated with HLA alleles at 0.05 false discovery rate in a later analysis were some 16,000 TCR beta sequences. Later analysis identified a missense DCLRE1C variant that was linked to TCR beta V- and J-gene trimming. The authors later found HLA-associated TCR beta chains more clonally expanded than equally common others.

Both 60 Vbeta primers and 13 Jbeta primers went into the PCR. Method: immunoSEQ multiplex PCR; TCRdb's copy keeps in-frame clones and lacks some. The sample lists 90,000 to 130,000 clones; 70% to 90% were seen once. Germline V gene data show CDR1 as SGHRS and CDR2 as YFSETQ. Trimming took 2 bases from V and 0 from J, leaving 10 bases between them. This CDR3 spans 15 amino acids. As to this clone: Its cognate antigen is unknown.

The TCR sequence derives from a man aged 35-49 years in good health and CMV-seronegative. The J gene is TRBJ2-3, the V gene TRBV5-1; D might be TRBD2 (6 bases). Material: PBMCs. CDR3 in DNA: TGCGCCAGCAGCTTAGGAGGGGCCAGCACAGATACGCAGTATTTT. This encodes CASSLGGASTDTQYF.